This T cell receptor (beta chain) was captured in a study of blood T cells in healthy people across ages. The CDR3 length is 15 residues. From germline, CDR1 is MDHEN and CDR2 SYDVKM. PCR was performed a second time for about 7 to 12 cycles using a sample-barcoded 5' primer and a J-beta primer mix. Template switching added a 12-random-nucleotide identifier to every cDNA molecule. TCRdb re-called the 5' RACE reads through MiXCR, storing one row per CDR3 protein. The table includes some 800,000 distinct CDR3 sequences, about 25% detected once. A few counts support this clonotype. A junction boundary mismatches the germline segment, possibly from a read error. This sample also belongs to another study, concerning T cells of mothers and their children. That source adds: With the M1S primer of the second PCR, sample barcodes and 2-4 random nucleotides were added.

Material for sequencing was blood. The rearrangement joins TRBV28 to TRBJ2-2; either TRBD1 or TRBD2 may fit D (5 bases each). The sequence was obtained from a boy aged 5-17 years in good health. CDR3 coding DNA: TGTGCCAGCAGTTCCGCGAGGGGCGAAATCGGGGAGTTGTTTTTT. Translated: CASSSARGEIGELFF.